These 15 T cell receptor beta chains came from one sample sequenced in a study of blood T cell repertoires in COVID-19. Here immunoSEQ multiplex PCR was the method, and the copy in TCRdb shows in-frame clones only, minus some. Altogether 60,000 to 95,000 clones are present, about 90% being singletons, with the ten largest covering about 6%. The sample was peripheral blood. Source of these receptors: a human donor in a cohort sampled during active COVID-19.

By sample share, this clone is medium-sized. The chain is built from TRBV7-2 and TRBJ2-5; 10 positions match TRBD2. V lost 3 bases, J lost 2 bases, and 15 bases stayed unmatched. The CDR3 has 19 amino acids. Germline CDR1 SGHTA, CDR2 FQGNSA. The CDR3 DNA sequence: TGTGCCAGCAGCTTTAGTTTCAGCTACGGACTAGCGGAACAAGAGACCCAGTACTTC. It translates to CASSFSFSYGLAEQETQYF.

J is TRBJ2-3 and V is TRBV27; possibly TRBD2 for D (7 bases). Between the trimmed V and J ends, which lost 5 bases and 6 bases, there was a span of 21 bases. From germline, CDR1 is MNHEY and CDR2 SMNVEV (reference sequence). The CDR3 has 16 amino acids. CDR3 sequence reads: CASSPHGTGGRDTQYF. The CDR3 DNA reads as TGTGCCAGCAGTCCTCATGGGACGGGGGGCAGGGATACGCAGTATTTT.

CDR3 region: CASSAQGSYGYTF. As DNA, the CDR3 is TGTGCCAGCAGCGCACAGGGAAGCTATGGCTACACCTTC. V and J are TRBV9 and TRBJ1-2, with a tentative D call TRBD1 (6 bases). V shed 3 bases and J shed 4 bases, with 10 bases lying between them. This CDR3 spans 13 amino acids. The V gene's germline CDR1 is SGDLS and CDR2 YYNGEE.

This CDR3 is CASSQTGQQNTEAFF. The CDR3 DNA reads as TGCGCCAGCAGCCAGACGGGACAGCAGAACACTGAAGCTTTCTTT. V gene TRBV4-1 combines with J gene TRBJ1-1, with TRBD1 matching over 7 bases. Trimming at V came to 3 bases and at J to 1 base, leaving 5 bases not matched to a gene. Germline lookup yields CDR1 MGHRA and CDR2 YSYEKL. This CDR3 is 15 amino acids long.

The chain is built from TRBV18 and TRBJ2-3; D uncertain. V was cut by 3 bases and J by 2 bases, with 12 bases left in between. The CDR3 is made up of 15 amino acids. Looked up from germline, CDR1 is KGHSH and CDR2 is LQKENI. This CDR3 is CASSPPGFLTDTQYF. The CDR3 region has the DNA TGTGCCAGCTCACCTCCCGGGTTCCTCACAGATACGCAGTATTTT.

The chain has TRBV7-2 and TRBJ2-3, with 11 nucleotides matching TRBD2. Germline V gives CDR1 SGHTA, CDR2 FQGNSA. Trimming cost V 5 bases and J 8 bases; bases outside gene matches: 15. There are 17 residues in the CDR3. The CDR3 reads CASSTRLAGTLGVTQYF. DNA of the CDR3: TGTGCCAGCAGCACCAGACTAGCGGGAACCCTCGGGGTTACGCAGTATTTT.

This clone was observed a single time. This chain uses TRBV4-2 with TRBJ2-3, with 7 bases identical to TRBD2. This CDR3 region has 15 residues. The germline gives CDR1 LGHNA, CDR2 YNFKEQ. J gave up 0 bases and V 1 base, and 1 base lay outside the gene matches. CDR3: CASSQGGGSTDTQYF. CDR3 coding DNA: TGTGCCAGCAGCCAAGGGGGGGGTAGCACAGATACGCAGTATTTT.

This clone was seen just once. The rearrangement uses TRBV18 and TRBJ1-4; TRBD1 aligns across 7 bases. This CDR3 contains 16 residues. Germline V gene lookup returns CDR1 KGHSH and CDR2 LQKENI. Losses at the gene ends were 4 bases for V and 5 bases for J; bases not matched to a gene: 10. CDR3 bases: TGTGCCAGCTCACAGAACCCGGGACAGTGGAATGAAAAACTGTTTTTT. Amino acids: CASSQNPGQWNEKLFF.

This CDR3 is CSVDHGGVGYEQYF. CDR3 coding DNA: TGCAGCGTTGACCACGGGGGAGTTGGGTACGAGCAGTACTTC. The chain carries TRBV29-1 and TRBJ2-7, with D perhaps matching TRBD2 (6 bases). The CDR3 runs 14 residues. Germline V lookup: CDR1 SQVTM, CDR2 ANQGSEA. Between the trimmed V and J ends, which lost 3 bases and 4 bases, there was a span of 16 bases.

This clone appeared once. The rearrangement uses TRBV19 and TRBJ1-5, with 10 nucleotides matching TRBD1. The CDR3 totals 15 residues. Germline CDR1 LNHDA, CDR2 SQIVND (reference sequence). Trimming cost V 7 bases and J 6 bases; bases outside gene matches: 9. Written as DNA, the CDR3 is TGTGCCAGTATCGAGGACAGGGGGGTGGGTCAGCCCCAGCATTTT. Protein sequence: CASIEDRGVGQPQHF. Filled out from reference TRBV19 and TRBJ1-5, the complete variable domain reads DGGITQSPKYLFRKEGQNVTLSCEQNLNHDAMYWYRQDPGQGLRLIYYSQIVNDFQKGDIAEGYSVSREKKESFPLTVTSAQKNPTAFYLCASIEDRGVGQPQHFGDGTRLSIL.

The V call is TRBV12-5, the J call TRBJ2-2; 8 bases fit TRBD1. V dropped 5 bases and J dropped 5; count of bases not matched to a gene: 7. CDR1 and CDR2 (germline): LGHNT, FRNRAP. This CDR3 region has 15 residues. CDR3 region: CASGPGQGVTGELFF. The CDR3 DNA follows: TGTGCTAGTGGTCCTGGACAGGGTGTTACCGGGGAGCTGTTTTTT.

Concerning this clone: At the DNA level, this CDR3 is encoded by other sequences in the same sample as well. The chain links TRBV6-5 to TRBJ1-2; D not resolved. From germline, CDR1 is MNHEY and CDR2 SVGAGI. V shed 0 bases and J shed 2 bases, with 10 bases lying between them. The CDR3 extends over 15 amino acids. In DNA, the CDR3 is TGTGCCAGCAGTTACTCAGCGGACGGAAACTATGGCTACACCTTC. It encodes CASSYSADGNYGYTF.

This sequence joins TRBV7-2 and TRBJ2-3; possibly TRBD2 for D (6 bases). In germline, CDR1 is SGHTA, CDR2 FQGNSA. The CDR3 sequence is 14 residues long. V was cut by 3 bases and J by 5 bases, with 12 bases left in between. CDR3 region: CASSFLAQGDTQYF. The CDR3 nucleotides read TGTGCCAGCAGCTTCCTAGCGCAGGGAGATACGCAGTATTTT.

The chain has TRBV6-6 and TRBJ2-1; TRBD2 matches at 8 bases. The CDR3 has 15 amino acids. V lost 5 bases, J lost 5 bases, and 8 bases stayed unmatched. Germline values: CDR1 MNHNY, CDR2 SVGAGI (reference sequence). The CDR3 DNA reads TGTGCCAGCAGTCGAACGGGGGGGCTAAACAATGAGCAGTTCTTC. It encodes CASSRTGGLNNEQFF.

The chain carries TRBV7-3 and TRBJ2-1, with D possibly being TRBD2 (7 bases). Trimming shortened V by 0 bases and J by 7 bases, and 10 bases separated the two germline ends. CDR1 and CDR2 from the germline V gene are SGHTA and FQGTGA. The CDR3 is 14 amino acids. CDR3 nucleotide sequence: TGTGCCAGCAGCTTAACGGGGGGGCATAATGAGCAGTTCTTC. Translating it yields CASSLTGGHNEQFF.